This T cell receptor beta chain was obtained from a study of T cell repertoires in cytomegalovirus infection. Across the whole study: Recently identified HLA-C-restricted CMV epitopes were among the peptides used.

Comment on this clonotype: What it binds is unknown.

MiXCR was run by TCRdb on the reads, yielding one entry per CDR3 protein. The sample includes approximately 50,000 distinct CDR3 sequences, about 18% seen only once; the top ten take roughly 77%. General study results and limits: In two of eight donors, the top clonotype was HLA-C-restricted CMV-specific.

This TCR was sampled from a human donor in good health (CMV status not recorded). Some clones in this sample may be carry-over from other donors' samples. Sequenced material: CD8+ T cells from cultured PBMCs, taken from culture after CMV antigen stimulation.

The CDR3 sequence is CASSLETGYGYTF. CDR3 DNA: TGTGCCAGCAGCTTAGAGACAGGTTATGGCTACACCTTC. The chain combines TRBV7-9 with TRBJ1-2, with D tentatively TRBD1 (6 bases). V gave up 1 base and J gave up 5 bases, with 8 bases separating them. Per germline, CDR1 SEHNR and CDR2 FQNEAQ (reference sequence). The length of the CDR3 is 13 residues. The variable domain in full, completed from reference TRBV7-9 and TRBJ1-2, reads DTGVSQNPRHKITKRGQNVTFRCDPISEHNRLYWYRQTLGQGPEFLTYFQNEAQLEKSRLLSDRFSAERPKGSFSTLEIQRTEQGDSAMYLCASSLETGYGYTFGSGTRLTVV.